The 14 T cell receptor beta chains in this list originate from one sample, sequenced in a study of blood T cell repertoires in COVID-19. TCRdb's copy holds only in-frame clones and misses some; the assay was immunoSEQ multiplex PCR. Of more than 100,000 clones in the sample, about 88% are singletons; the top ten hold 6.2%. Sequencing was carried out using peripheral blood. Receptor source: a human donor in a cohort sampled during active COVID-19.

CDR3 sequence (DNA): TGTGCCAGCAGTAAAGGAGCGTCAAGCAGGGCTTCCGAGCAGTACTTC. It encodes CASSKGASSRASEQYF. The rearrangement joins TRBV25-1 to TRBJ2-7; tentatively, D is TRBD1 (5 bases). The CDR3 covers 16 residues. CDR1 is MGHDK and CDR2 is SYGVNS in the germline V gene. V lost 5 bases, J lost 6 bases, and 23 bases lay in between.

The chain recombines TRBV5-4 with TRBJ2-5; D is undetermined. The CDR3 spans 13 residues. V lost 0 bases to trimming and J lost 5 bases, with 8 bases between them. Per germline, CDR1 SGHNT and CDR2 YYREEE (reference sequence). CDR3 protein: CASSLAGVETQYF. The CDR3 bases are TGTGCCAGCAGCTTGGCTGGAGTGGAGACCCAGTACTTC.

This rearrangement joins TRBV27 to TRBJ1-2; tentatively, D is TRBD1 (6 bases). Germline lookup yields CDR1 MNHEY and CDR2 SMNVEV (reference sequence). With 2 bases removed from V and 4 bases from J, the gap between germline ends came to 11 bases. CDR3 length: 14 residues. The CDR3 loop is CASSLIGQPYGYTF. The CDR3 DNA follows: TGTGCCAGCAGTTTAATAGGACAGCCCTATGGCTACACCTTC.

The rearrangement uses TRBV4-2 and TRBJ1-6; 7 positions match TRBD1. Germline V gives CDR1 LGHNA, CDR2 YNFKEQ. This CDR3 is built from 14 residues. After removal of 3 bases from V and 7 bases from J, the junction contained 3 bases not matched to a gene. In nucleotides, the CDR3 is TGTGCCAGCAGCCACGGGACAGAAAATTCACCCCTCCACTTT. Its translation: CASSHGTENSPLHF.

V and J are TRBV4-2 and TRBJ2-1, with TRBD2 matching 10 bases. Trimming removed 6 bases from V and 0 bases from J; junction bases left unmatched: 5. The CDR3 has 16 amino acids. CDR1 and CDR2 (germline): LGHNA, YNFKEQ. In nucleotides, the CDR3 is TGTGCCAGCAGTACTAGCGGGGACAGCTCCTACAATGAGCAGTTCTTC. It codes for CASSTSGDSSYNEQFF.

V usage is TRBV5-1 and J usage is TRBJ2-2, with a possible D match to TRBD1 (5 bases). The germline V gene has CDR1 SGHRS and CDR2 YFSETQ. This CDR3 has 15 amino acids. Trimming shortened V by 0 bases and J by 1 base, and 7 bases separated the two germline ends. The CDR3 loop is CASSLDTGNTGELFF. CDR3 nucleotides: TGCGCCAGCAGCTTGGATACAGGGAACACCGGGGAGCTGTTTTTT. Combining the CDR3 with reference TRBV5-1 and TRBJ2-2 gives the whole variable domain KAGVTQTPRYLIKTRGQQVTLSCSPISGHRSVSWYQQTPGQGLQFLFEYFSETQRNKGNFPGRFSGRQFSNSRSEMNVSTLELGDSALYLCASSLDTGNTGELFFGEGSRLTVL.

The chain combines TRBV4-1 with TRBJ2-2; D gene unclear. Germline V gene lookup returns CDR1 MGHRA and CDR2 YSYEKL. The CDR3 loop spans 12 amino acids. Trimming left V 2 bases short and J 4 bases short, with 2 bases between. DNA for the CDR3: TGCGCCAGCAGCCAACTCACCGGGGAGCTGTTTTTT. Protein: CASSQLTGELFF.

J is TRBJ2-3 and V is TRBV13; 8 bases are a match to TRBD1. CDR1 and CDR2 (germline): PRHDT, FYEKMQ (reference sequence). Trimming took 1 base from V and 4 from J; bases not matched to a gene: 10. This CDR3 comprises 17 residues. In DNA, the CDR3 is TGTGCCAGCAGCTTAGCTAGCGCCAGGGGGCCTGCAGATACGCAGTATTTT. It encodes CASSLASARGPADTQYF.

The rearrangement links TRBV27 to TRBJ2-3, with 10 bases aligning to TRBD2. CDR1 and CDR2 from the germline V gene are MNHEY and SMNVEV (reference sequence). V shed 4 bases, J shed 9 bases, and the junction held 10 bases outside the gene matches. The CDR3 covers 15 residues. Here the CDR3 reads CASSYLTSGQVTQYF. The DNA for the CDR3 is TGTGCCAGCAGTTATTTGACTAGCGGGCAAGTGACGCAGTATTTT.

The chain has TRBV28 and TRBJ2-2; 10 bases fit TRBD2. Germline assignment: CDR1 MDHEN and CDR2 SYDVKM. The CDR3 runs to 16 residues. V trimming: 5 bases; J trimming: 1 base; junction bases outside the gene matches: 4. CDR3 amino acids: CASSMSGRGNTGELFF. The CDR3 DNA reads TGTGCCAGCAGTATGAGCGGGAGGGGGAACACCGGGGAGCTGTTTTTT.

The J gene is TRBJ2-3, the V gene TRBV3-1 (or the pseudogene TRBV3-2); 7 nucleotides agree with TRBD2. This CDR3 has 15 amino acids. J lost 4 bases, V lost 3 bases, and 7 bases had no gene match. Germline V gene lookup returns CDR1 LGHDT and CDR2 YNNKEL (reference sequence). CDR3 nucleotide sequence: TGTGCCAGCAGCCATAACGAGGGAGGGCCAGATACGCAGTATTTT. This translates into CASSHNEGGPDTQYF.

The chain joins TRBV2 to TRBJ2-3, with 11 bases matching TRBD2. Germline-derived CDR1 and CDR2 are SNHLY and FYNNEI. Trimming took 7 bases from V and 0 from J; bases not matched to a gene: 6. The CDR3 loop spans 16 amino acids. CDR3 sequence: CASTSTSGASTDTQYF. CDR3 coding DNA: TGTGCCAGCACCTCGACTAGCGGGGCGAGCACAGATACGCAGTATTTT.

The genes are TRBV9 and TRBJ2-2; D is perhaps TRBD1 (6 bases). CDR1 and CDR2 (germline): SGDLS, YYNGEE. The length of the CDR3 is 14 residues. The V end lost 5 bases, the J end lost 4 bases, and 12 bases lay between the germline ends. CDR3 bases: TGTGCCAGCAGTGTCAGGGGCCGCACCGGGGAGCTGTTTTTT. Translated, it gives CASSVRGRTGELFF. Full variable domain (missing parts from reference TRBV9 and TRBJ2-2): DSGVTQTPKHLITATGQRVTLRCSPRSGDLSVYWYQQSLDQGLQFLIQYYNGEERAKGNILERFSAQQFPDLHSELNLSSLELGDSALYFCASSVRGRTGELFFGEGSRLTVL.

CDR3 sequence: CASPTRVTEQFF. The CDR3 DNA is TGTGCCAGCCCTACTAGGGTCACTGAGCAGTTCTTC. The rearrangement links TRBV7-9 to TRBJ2-1; D is perhaps TRBD2 (5 bases). Trimming took off 8 bases at V and 9 bases at J, with 14 bases between the two ends. This CDR3 comprises 12 residues. The germline gives CDR1 SEHNR, CDR2 FQNEAQ (reference sequence).